Following are 31 T cell receptor beta chains from one sample sequenced in a study of cytomegalovirus exposure and HLA in healthy donors. Data came from immunoSEQ multiplex PCR; TCRdb stores just in-frame clones and leaves some out. The profile covers 250,000 to 400,000 clones, with approximately 91% appearing a single time and around 0.88% taken by the ten largest. The sample was PBMCs. These receptors all stem from a man under 40 in good health and CMV-seronegative.

V is TRBV7-2 and J is TRBJ1-4; no definite D call. This CDR3 region has 15 residues. Between the trimmed V and J ends, which lost 5 bases and 0 bases, there was a span of 10 bases. Germline CDR1 is SGHTA and CDR2 is FQGNSA. The DNA for the CDR3 is TGTGCCAGCAGCCCCAGTATGGCAACTAATGAAAAACTGTTTTTT. The encoded protein is CASSPSMATNEKLFF.

The chain combines TRBV11-2 with TRBJ2-3; tentatively, D is TRBD2 (7 bases). Germline-derived CDR1 and CDR2 are SGHAT and FQNNGV. Trimming shortened V by 5 bases and J by 0 bases, and 21 bases separated the two germline ends. The CDR3 has 18 amino acids. In nucleotides, the CDR3 is TGTGCCAGCAGCATGTCGCCCGGGGGGCGGTTGAGCACAGATACGCAGTATTTT. Its translation: CASSMSPGGRLSTDTQYF. Together with reference TRBV11-2 and TRBJ2-3, the CDR3 gives the full variable domain: EAGVAQSPRYKIIEKRQSVAFWCNPISGHATLYWYQQILGQGPKLLIQFQNNGVVDDSQLPKDRFSAERLKGVDSTLKIQPAKLEDSAVYLCASSMSPGGRLSTDTQYFGPGTRLTVL.

The chain recombines TRBV9 with TRBJ1-2, with 11 bases that match TRBD1. The CDR3 is 14 residues long. The germline CDR1 and CDR2 sequences are SGDLS and YYNGEE. The trim removed 4 bases at V and 7 bases at J, leaving 6 bases unmatched. This chain's CDR3 is CASSSDRGRGGYTF. For the CDR3, the DNA is TGTGCCAGCAGCTCGGACAGGGGGCGCGGTGGCTACACCTTC.

In its sample, this clone was seen once. The CDR3 is CASSLRQASYNSPLHF. CDR3 bases: TGTGCCAGCAGCTTACGACAGGCCTCCTATAATTCACCCCTCCACTTT. V is TRBV7-2 and J is TRBJ1-6; possibly TRBD1 for D (6 bases). Deletions cut 2 bases from V and 0 bases from J, with 8 bases between. Germline V CDR1 and CDR2: SGHTA, FQGNSA. The CDR3 sequence is 16 residues long. Variable domain in full (rest from reference TRBV7-2 and TRBJ1-6): GAGVSQSPSNKVTEKGKDVELRCDPISGHTALYWYRQSLGQGLEFLIYFQGNSAPDKSGLPSDRFSAERTGGSVSTLTIQRTQQEDSAVYLCASSLRQASYNSPLHFGNGTRLTVT.

This clone was found once. This chain joins TRBV7-8 and TRBJ2-1, with D perhaps matching TRBD1 (5 bases). CDR1 and CDR2 (germline): SGHVS, FQNEAQ. V was cut by 3 bases and J by 2 bases, with 11 bases left in between. The CDR3 spans 15 residues. CDR3 bases: TGTGCCAGCAGCTTTAGTGACAGAACCTACAATGAGCAGTTCTTC. Translating gives CASSFSDRTYNEQFF.

The J gene is TRBJ2-2, the V gene TRBV4-1, with 7 nucleotides matching TRBD2. The V gene end was trimmed by 3 bases and the J gene end by 3 bases; junction bases not matched to a gene: 10. The germline V gene encodes CDR1 MGHRA and CDR2 YSYEKL. This CDR3 region has 17 residues. In nucleotides, the CDR3 is TGCGCCAGCAGCCATCTCGATTTGGGGGGGGACACCGGGGAGCTGTTTTTT. It is translated as CASSHLDLGGDTGELFF.

This clone has more than one count but fewer than ten. Other DNA sequences from this sample encode an identical CDR3 as well. This sequence joins TRBV6-6 and TRBJ2-7; tentative D call: TRBD2 (5 bases). V was clipped by 0 bases and J by 4 bases, with 10 bases between them. The CDR3 contains 14 residues. The germline V gene has CDR1 MNHNY and CDR2 SVGAGI (reference sequence). CDR3: CASSYSRDSYEQYF. CDR3 bases: TGTGCCAGCAGTTACTCTCGGGATTCGTACGAGCAGTACTTC.

The chain uses TRBV6-4 and TRBJ2-5; 10 bases agree with TRBD2. CDR1 and CDR2 from the germline V gene are MRHNA and SNTAGT. After removal of 5 bases from V and 5 bases from J, the junction contained 11 bases not matched to a gene. The CDR3 length is 16 residues. CDR3 residues: CASSPRTTSGHETQYF. The CDR3 DNA sequence: TGTGCCAGCAGTCCGCGAACGACTAGCGGGCATGAGACCCAGTACTTC.

V is TRBV7-8 and J is TRBJ2-1, with 13 bases matching TRBD2. CDR3 length: 15 residues. Germline V gene lookup returns CDR1 SGHVS and CDR2 FQNEAQ. J lost 8 bases, V lost 4 bases, and 5 bases had no gene match. The CDR3 DNA reads as TGTGCCAGCAGCTCGACTAGCGGGGGGTTCGATGAGCAGTTCTTC. As protein: CASSSTSGGFDEQFF.

The chain is built from TRBV11-3 and TRBJ2-7; TRBD1 aligns across 7 bases. The CDR3 length is 14 residues. V lost 4 bases to trimming and J lost 6 bases; unmatched junction nucleotides: 9. Germline CDR1 SGHNT, CDR2 YENEEA. In DNA, the CDR3 is TGTGCCAGCAGCTCCAGGACAGGAGTCGGCGAGCAGTACTTC. Encoded protein: CASSSRTGVGEQYF.

This chain uses TRBV27 with TRBJ2-7, with 7 bases lining up with TRBD2. The CDR3 totals 15 residues. In germline, CDR1 is MNHEY, CDR2 SMNVEV (reference sequence). J was trimmed by 0 bases and V by 6 bases; bases with no gene match: 8. CDR3 nucleotides: TGTGCCAGCAGGCCACCGGGGGGTAGCTCCTACGAGCAGTACTTC. Its protein product is CASRPPGGSSYEQYF.

The chain joins TRBV27 to TRBJ2-5; 7 bases agree with TRBD1. Trimming at V came to 6 bases and at J to 1 base, leaving 5 bases not matched to a gene. CDR3 length: 14 amino acids. Germline V CDR1 and CDR2: MNHEY, SMNVEV (reference sequence). CDR3 in amino acids: CASSRSGGQETQYF. The CDR3 DNA sequence: TGTGCCAGCAGCCGATCAGGGGGCCAAGAGACCCAGTACTTC.

This clone was seen a handful of times. The CDR3, as DNA: TGTGCCAGCAGCCGACAGGGAAGTCCGGATACGCAGTATTTT. It is translated as CASSRQGSPDTQYF. This rearrangement joins TRBV6-4 to TRBJ2-3; 7 bases are shared with TRBD1. J was trimmed by 6 bases and V by 6 bases; bases with no gene match: 9. Germline V gene data show CDR1 as MRHNA and CDR2 as SNTAGT. There are 14 residues in the CDR3.

The genes are TRBV11-2 and TRBJ2-7; TRBD2 matches 7 bases. There are 16 residues in the CDR3. CDR1 SGHAT and CDR2 FQNNGV come from the germline V gene. J was trimmed by 1 base and V by 5 bases; bases with no gene match: 11. The CDR3 region has the DNA TGTGCCAGCAGCCCCGAAGCGGGATACCGTTCCTACGAGCAGTACTTC. This gives the protein CASSPEAGYRSYEQYF.

The gene calls are TRBV19 and TRBJ2-7; TRBD1 might be the D (6 bases). The CDR3 consists of 15 residues. Trimming cost V 1 base and J 5 bases, with 15 bases left between them. CDR1 LNHDA and CDR2 SQIVND come from the germline V gene (reference sequence). The chain's CDR3 is CASSIATGRPDEQYF. The CDR3 coding sequence is TGTGCCAGTAGTATAGCTACAGGGCGGCCGGACGAGCAGTACTTC.

The chain joins TRBV6-6 to TRBJ1-1; D possibly corresponds to TRBD1 (6 bases). There are 14 residues in the CDR3. In germline, CDR1 is MNHNY, CDR2 SVGAGI (reference sequence). Trimming removed 5 bases at V and 5 bases at J, with 15 bases between. The CDR3 DNA reads TGTGCCAGCAGTATACAGGGAGTTCGGACTGAAGCTTTCTTT. The encoded protein is CASSIQGVRTEAFF.

This clone showed up just once. The chain carries TRBV19 and TRBJ2-1; tentative D call: TRBD1 (5 bases). The germline V gene encodes CDR1 LNHDA and CDR2 SQIVND (reference sequence). This CDR3 spans 15 amino acids. Between the trimmed V and J ends, which lost 10 bases and 1 base, there was a span of 17 bases. The CDR3 region is CATRSRPGSYNEQFF. CDR3 in DNA: TGTGCCACCAGAAGTCGGCCAGGGTCCTACAATGAGCAGTTCTTC.

The chain carries TRBV14 and TRBJ2-7, with D perhaps TRBD1 (6 bases). V shed 3 bases and J shed 2 bases, with 11 bases lying between them. Germline CDR1 is SGHDN and CDR2 is FVKESK. The CDR3 loop spans 14 amino acids. The CDR3 reads CASSHRTAPYEQYF. In DNA form, the CDR3 reads TGTGCCAGCAGCCACCGGACAGCCCCCTACGAGCAGTACTTC.

This clone was counted only a few times. The V and J genes are TRBV6-5 and TRBJ1-6; tentative D call: TRBD1 (5 bases). Germline CDR1 MNHEY, CDR2 SVGAGI. The CDR3 has 15 amino acids. The ends were cut back, 8 bases at V and 10 bases at J, with 21 bases in the middle. CDR3 loop: CASLPPGGGGSPLHF. The CDR3 DNA reads TGTGCCAGCTTACCTCCCGGGGGGGGAGGCTCACCCCTCCACTTT.

The chain combines TRBV28 with TRBJ1-5; 11 bases are shared with TRBD1. V shed 10 bases, J shed 4 bases, and the junction held 9 bases outside the gene matches. Germline CDR1 and CDR2: MDHEN and SYDVKM. This CDR3 is built from 15 residues. CDR3 sequence: CAITGTGGINQPQHF. The CDR3 DNA follows: TGTGCCATCACCGGGACAGGGGGAATTAATCAGCCCCAGCATTTT. Filled out from reference TRBV28 and TRBJ1-5, the complete variable domain reads DVKVTQSSRYLVKRTGEKVFLECVQDMDHENMFWYRQDPGLGLRLIYFSYDVKMKEKGDIPEGYSVSREKKERFSLILESASTNQTSMYLCAITGTGGINQPQHFGDGTRLSIL.

A note on this clone: At one end the junction does not follow the germline gene, possibly because of a read error. This rearrangement joins TRBV19 to TRBJ1-2; D not resolved. The CDR3 loop spans 16 amino acids. Germline V gives CDR1 LNHDA, CDR2 SQIVND (reference sequence). This CDR3 is CAGSIVEGIRHYGYTF. DNA of the CDR3: TGTGCCGGTAGTATAGTGGAGGGAATCCGCCACTATGGCTACACCTTC.

The V gene is TRBV5-1, the J gene TRBJ2-5; unclear D gene. Trimming took 0 bases from V and 2 from J, leaving 5 bases between them. CDR3 length equals 13 residues. Looked up from germline, CDR1 is SGHRS and CDR2 is YFSETQ. CDR3 coding DNA: TGCGCCAGCAGCTTGGCGGTACAAGAGACCCAGTACTTC. Protein: CASSLAVQETQYF.

J is TRBJ2-1 and V is TRBV10-2, with 12 bases fitting TRBD2. CDR3 length: 13 amino acids. Germline CDR1 and CDR2: WSHSY and SAAADI. Unmatched junction bases numbered 4, after V lost 8 bases and J lost 8 bases. This CDR3 reads CASLAGGLHEQFF. Written as DNA, the CDR3 is TGCGCCAGCCTAGCGGGGGGGCTTCATGAGCAGTTCTTC.

The chain combines TRBV5-1 with TRBJ2-5, with D tentatively TRBD1 (5 bases). Trimming cost V 0 bases and J 5 bases, with 11 bases left between them. Germline assignment: CDR1 SGHRS and CDR2 YFSETQ. This CDR3 has 14 amino acids. This chain's CDR3 is CASSLVAGKETQYF. The CDR3 DNA is TGCGCCAGCAGCTTGGTGGCAGGGAAGGAGACCCAGTACTTC.

The CDR3 loop is CASSQSGQASTDTQYF. The CDR3 DNA is TGTGCCAGCAGTCAATCAGGACAGGCTAGCACAGATACGCAGTATTTT. V is TRBV7-9 and J is TRBJ2-3; TRBD1 agrees at 7 bases. Per germline, CDR1 SEHNR and CDR2 FQNEAQ (reference sequence). The CDR3 loop spans 16 amino acids. V was clipped by 6 bases and J by 0 bases; unmatched bases: 9.

The chain links TRBV19 to TRBJ1-2; 8 bases line up with TRBD1. V dropped 4 bases and J dropped 4; count of bases not matched to a gene: 2. This CDR3 has 13 residues. The germline CDR1 and CDR2 sequences are LNHDA and SQIVND (reference sequence). The CDR3 bases are TGTGCCAGTAGTAGACAGGGGACCTATGGCTACACCTTC. It is translated as CASSRQGTYGYTF.

The rearrangement joins TRBV7-9 to TRBJ1-2; D is possibly TRBD1 (6 bases). From germline, CDR1 is SEHNR and CDR2 FQNEAQ (reference sequence). Trimming pared 5 bases from V and 6 bases from J, leaving 19 bases between. This CDR3 region has 15 residues. The CDR3 coding sequence is TGTGCCAGCAGCCTCATAGCGATGAACAGGGATGGCTACACCTTC. Amino acid sequence: CASSLIAMNRDGYTF.

The CDR3, as DNA: TGCAGCGTAAACAAGACCGATGCCCGACAGACCCGTTCCTACGAGCAGTACTTC. It translates to CSVNKTDARQTRSYEQYF. The rearrangement joins TRBV29-1 to TRBJ2-7; a weak D match, TRBD1 (5 bases). CDR3 length equals 18 residues. From germline, CDR1 is SQVTM and CDR2 ANQGSEA. Trimming took off 6 bases at V and 1 base at J, with 28 bases between the two ends.

With respect to this clone: Other DNA sequences in the same sample also yield this CDR3. The V gene is TRBV18, the J gene TRBJ1-1; 9 positions agree with TRBD1. The CDR3 has 14 residues. V shed 3 bases and J 3 bases; nucleotides not matched to a gene: 2. Germline-derived CDR1 and CDR2 are KGHSH and LQKENI. The CDR3 reads CASSPGQGYTEAFF. DNA for the CDR3: TGTGCCAGCTCACCGGGACAGGGATACACTGAAGCTTTCTTT.

The gene calls are TRBV4-1 and TRBJ2-3; 15 bases fit TRBD2. Unmatched junction bases numbered 9, after V lost 0 bases and J lost 2 bases. Germline CDR1 is MGHRA and CDR2 is YSYEKL. There are 20 residues in the CDR3. CDR3 sequence reads: CASSQDPTGTSGGSTDTQYF. The CDR3 region has the DNA TGCGCCAGCAGCCAAGACCCAACCGGGACTAGCGGGGGGTCCACAGATACGCAGTATTTT.

This sequence joins TRBV27 and TRBJ1-5; the match to TRBD1 covers 7 bases. Germline V gene sequence: CDR1 MNHEY, CDR2 SMNVEV (reference sequence). V was clipped by 5 bases and J by 6 bases; unmatched bases: 7. The CDR3 is 14 residues long. The CDR3 is CASSPRAGGQPQHF. DNA for the CDR3: TGTGCCAGCAGTCCCCGGGCAGGGGGTCAGCCCCAGCATTTT.